What follows describes a single TCR beta chain. The antigen remains unidentified. V lost 6 bases to trimming and J lost 1 base; unmatched junction nucleotides: 17. Germline values: CDR1 MGHRA, CDR2 YSYEKL. The CDR3 is made up of 19 amino acids. The sample belongs to a study of cytomegalovirus exposure and HLA in healthy donors. General study results and limits: A later analysis found first-cohort TCR clusters tended to co-occur in the 95 to 150 validation repertoires.

Data came from immunoSEQ multiplex PCR; TCRdb stores just in-frame clones and leaves some out. Among fewer than 200,000 clones listed, 87% were seen once. The chain employs TRBV4-1 and TRBJ2-1; 8 nucleotides line up with TRBD2. The sequencing input was PBMCs. This receptor was identified in a woman in her 30s in good health and CMV-seronegative. Here the CDR3 reads CASSPRGSGGPRSYNEQFF. The CDR3 DNA reads as TGCGCCAGCAGTCCCCGTGGGAGCGGGGGACCGAGGTCCTACAATGAGCAGTTCTTC.